This T cell receptor (beta chain) was observed in a study of blood T cell repertoires in COVID-19. Study in general: Sample material is recorded as cDNA or gDNA derived from T cells, B-cell-depleted T cells, or PBMCs.

Measured with immunoSEQ multiplex PCR; TCRdb has only the in-frame clones, and not every one. The repertoire consists of roughly 200,000 clones, with 65% to 85% occurring once and the leading ten covering 25% to 35%. This receptor was obtained from a middle-aged man with acute or convalescent COVID-19. Specimen: peripheral blood.

The CDR3 is CSVTGAGVGTDTQYF. The CDR3 coding sequence is TGCAGCGTCACTGGAGCGGGAGTCGGGACAGATACGCAGTATTTT. This sequence joins TRBV29-1 and TRBJ2-3; 8 nucleotides agree with TRBD2. After removal of 6 bases from V and 3 bases from J, the junction contained 11 bases not matched to a gene. This CDR3 region has 15 residues. The V gene's germline CDR1 is SQVTM and CDR2 ANQGSEA.